This T cell receptor (beta chain) came from a study of cytomegalovirus exposure and HLA in healthy donors. The protocol was immunoSEQ multiplex PCR, while the TCRdb copy is restricted to in-frame clones and leaves out a portion. The sample holds about 200,000 clones, less than 85% seen once. V dropped 4 bases and J dropped 10 bases, with 14 bases sitting between them. Germline-derived CDR1 and CDR2 are SGHNT and YYREEE (reference sequence). This CDR3 spans 12 amino acids. This receptor was obtained from a woman aged 18-29 years in good health and CMV-seronegative. V is TRBV5-4 and J is TRBJ1-1; no reliable D call. Sequences were obtained from PBMCs. The CDR3 here is CASSLNLVGAFF. CDR3 nucleotides: TGTGCCAGCAGCCTGAATCTTGTGGGAGCTTTCTTT. The full variable domain, completed using reference TRBV5-4 and TRBJ1-1, is ETGVTQSPTHLIKTRGQQVTLRCSSQSGHNTVSWYQQALGQGPQFIFQYYREEENGRGNFPPRFSGLQFPNYSSELNVNALELDDSALYLCASSLNLVGAFFGQGTRLTVV.